A single sample gave rise to the 4 T cell receptor beta chains below, sequenced in a study of shared clonotypes between healthy human individuals. Sequenced by immunoSEQ multiplex PCR; TCRdb stores in-frame clones only, minus some. The sample contains fewer than 1.4 million clones, about 84% of which appear only once. Material for sequencing was memory CD4+ T cells from PBMCs. This sample's subset: CD45RA-negative fraction. These receptors all stem from a man younger than 35 in good health. Some clones in this sample may be carry-over from other donors' samples.

This clone has more than one count but fewer than ten. The rearrangement uses TRBV4-2 and TRBJ2-3; 9 positions match TRBD2. With 0 bases clipped from V and 3 bases from J, the junction kept 10 bases outside the gene matches. In germline, CDR1 is LGHNA, CDR2 YNFKEQ. This CDR3 spans 18 amino acids. CDR3 amino acids: CASSQDSRSGSLTDTQYF. The CDR3, as DNA: TGTGCCAGCAGCCAAGATTCCCGTAGCGGGAGTTTGACAGATACGCAGTATTTT.

This chain uses TRBV7-9 with TRBJ2-1; 8 bases line up with TRBD1. Losses at the gene ends were 1 base for V and 7 bases for J; bases not matched to a gene: 3. The CDR3 is 14 residues long. Germline V gives CDR1 SEHNR, CDR2 FQNEAQ (reference sequence). The chain's CDR3 is CASSLDTGGNEQFF. The CDR3 bases are TGTGCCAGCAGCTTAGATACAGGGGGGAATGAGCAGTTCTTC.

The chain carries TRBV2 and TRBJ1-1; the match to TRBD1 covers 7 bases. The CDR3 length is 18 residues. V lost 7 bases to trimming and J lost 0 bases; unmatched junction nucleotides: 17. Germline V gene sequence: CDR1 SNHLY, CDR2 FYNNEI. CDR3 nucleotide sequence: TGTGCCAGCATCCTAGGCGGTACAGGGGACGTCATGAACACTGAAGCTTTCTTT. As protein: CASILGGTGDVMNTEAFF.

This chain links TRBV2 with TRBJ1-5; D not certain. Germline CDR1 is SNHLY and CDR2 is FYNNEI. V was trimmed by 4 bases and J by 0 bases, leaving 7 bases between them. The CDR3 is 14 residues long. The CDR3 bases are TGTGCCAGCAGTGCTTCTTATAGCAATCAGCCCCAGCATTTT. Translated: CASSASYSNQPQHF.